The next 11 T cell receptor beta chains were all read from a single sample in a study of T cells after posttransplantation cyclophosphamide. Profiled with immunoSEQ multiplex PCR; TCRdb holds only in-frame clones, not every one. The sample holds approximately 35,000 clones, and no clone turns up only once. The specimen sequenced was PBMCs. The source of these receptors is a girl aged 10 to 17 in good health, CMV-negative, and a related stem cell transplant donor.

This clone was counted only a few times. CDR3 bases: TGTGCCAGCTCTAGCGGGGGGGCACAAGAGACCCAGTACTTC. Translated: CASSSGGAQETQYF. The chain employs TRBV2 and TRBJ2-5; 12 positions match TRBD2. Trimming removed 8 bases from V and 2 bases from J; junction bases left unmatched: 3. This CDR3 region has 14 residues. The germline V gene encodes CDR1 SNHLY and CDR2 FYNNEI.

There are many counts of this clone. V and J are TRBV2 and TRBJ1-1; D unclear. This CDR3 has 12 amino acids. Per the germline V gene, CDR1 is SNHLY and CDR2 is FYNNEI. V was shortened by 4 bases and J by 1 base, with 4 bases between the two germline ends. CDR3 in DNA: TGTGCCAGCAGTGTCCAGAACACTGAAGCTTTCTTT. This codes for CASSVQNTEAFF.

This clone was recorded many times. The V and J genes are TRBV5-6 and TRBJ1-2; D might be TRBD1 (5 bases). The germline V gene encodes CDR1 SGHDT and CDR2 YYEEEE. The CDR3 covers 13 residues. V lost 2 bases, J lost 7 bases, and 12 bases lay in between. The CDR3 DNA sequence: TGTGCCAGCAGCTTAGGGGTGTTGCCTGGCTACACCTTC. Translation gives CASSLGVLPGYTF.

The rearrangement links TRBV10-3 to TRBJ2-3; TRBD2 matches 8 bases. The germline CDR1 and CDR2 sequences are ENHRY and SYGVKD. The trim removed 5 bases at V and 3 bases at J, leaving 4 bases unmatched. This CDR3 has 14 residues. The CDR3 region is CAISTGGMTDTQYF. The CDR3 region has the DNA TGTGCCATCAGTACGGGGGGGATGACAGATACGCAGTATTTT.

At least ten counts were recorded for this clone. This chain uses TRBV5-6 with TRBJ1-2; D is possibly TRBD1 (6 bases). Germline CDR1 SGHDT, CDR2 YYEEEE. The length of the CDR3 is 13 residues. Deletions cut 0 bases from V and 4 bases from J, with 7 bases between. CDR3 region: CASSLVQGYGYTF. The DNA of the CDR3 is TGTGCCAGCAGCTTGGTACAGGGCTATGGCTACACCTTC.

This clone has ten or more counts. CDR3 loop: CASSAGQSTGYEQYF. For the CDR3, the DNA is TGTGCCAGCAGCGCCGGACAGAGTACAGGCTACGAGCAGTACTTC. The V and J genes are TRBV5-8 and TRBJ2-7, with a tentative D call TRBD1 (6 bases). The CDR3 runs 15 residues. Germline CDR1 and CDR2: SGHTS and YDEGEE. Trimming took off 4 bases at V and 3 bases at J, with 17 bases between the two ends.

In its sample, this clone was seen many times. The rearrangement joins TRBV7-2 to TRBJ1-4; 7 bases fit TRBD1. The CDR3 is made up of 14 amino acids. J lost 10 bases, V lost 5 bases, and 10 bases had no gene match. From germline, CDR1 is SGHTA and CDR2 FQGNSA. In nucleotides, the CDR3 is TGTGCCAGCAGCCCACGGACAGGCCAAGGAAAACTGTTTTTT. Amino acids: CASSPRTGQGKLFF. The full variable domain, rest sourced from reference TRBV7-2 and TRBJ1-4, is GAGVSQSPSNKVTEKGKDVELRCDPISGHTALYWYRQSLGQGLEFLIYFQGNSAPDKSGLPSDRFSAERTGGSVSTLTIQRTQQEDSAVYLCASSPRTGQGKLFFGSGTQLSVL.

In its sample, this clone was seen many times. J is TRBJ1-1 and V is TRBV6-5; D is perhaps TRBD1 (5 bases). The germline gives CDR1 MNHEY, CDR2 SVGAGI. The V end lost 7 bases, the J end lost 6 bases, and 21 bases lay between the germline ends. The CDR3 is 15 amino acids. CDR3 amino acids: CASTGGTTHTAEAFF. The CDR3 coding sequence is TGTGCCAGCACCGGAGGGACTACTCATACCGCTGAAGCTTTCTTT.

The chain is built from TRBV6-1 and TRBJ2-1, with no clear D. Germline V lookup: CDR1 MNHNS, CDR2 SASEGT. V lost 8 bases and J 3 bases, leaving 2 bases between the germline ends. This CDR3 contains 10 residues. CDR3: CASLYNEQFF. The CDR3 region has the DNA TGTGCCAGCCTCTACAATGAGCAGTTCTTC.

This clone was recorded at least ten times. The V gene is TRBV5-1, the J gene TRBJ1-1; no clear D gene. The CDR3 runs to 12 residues. The germline CDR1 and CDR2 sequences are SGHRS and YFSETQ. The germline V and J ends were trimmed by 5 bases and 1 base, with 6 bases remaining between them. DNA for the CDR3: TGCGCCAGCAGAGGAGGGAACACTGAAGCTTTCTTT. It yields the protein CASRGGNTEAFF.

The chain links TRBV5-5 to TRBJ1-5; possibly TRBD1 for D (5 bases). Trimming removed 3 bases at V and 0 bases at J, with 10 bases between. Germline loops: CDR1 SGHKS, CDR2 YYEKEE (reference sequence). This CDR3 region has 15 residues. The CDR3 sequence is CASSSTGGSNQPQHF. The CDR3 nucleotides are TGTGCCAGCAGCTCGACCGGGGGTAGCAATCAGCCCCAGCATTTT.